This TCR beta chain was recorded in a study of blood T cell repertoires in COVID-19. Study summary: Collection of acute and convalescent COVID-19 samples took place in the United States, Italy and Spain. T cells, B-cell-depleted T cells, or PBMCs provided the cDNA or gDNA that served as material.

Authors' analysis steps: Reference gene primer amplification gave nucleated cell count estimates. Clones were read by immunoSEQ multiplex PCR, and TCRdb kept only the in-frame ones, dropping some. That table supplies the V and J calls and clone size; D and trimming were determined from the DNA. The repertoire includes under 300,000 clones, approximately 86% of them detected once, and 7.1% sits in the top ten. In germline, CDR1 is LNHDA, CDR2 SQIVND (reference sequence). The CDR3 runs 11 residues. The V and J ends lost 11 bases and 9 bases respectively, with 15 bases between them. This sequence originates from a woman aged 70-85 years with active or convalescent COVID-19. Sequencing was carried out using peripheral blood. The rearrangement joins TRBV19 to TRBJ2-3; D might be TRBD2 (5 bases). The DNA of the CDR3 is TGTGCCTTCTCAAGGAGAGGGACGCAGTATTTT. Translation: CAFSRRGTQYF.